This T cell receptor beta chain was identified during a study of long-term antiretroviral therapy in people with HIV. V shed 1 base and J shed 5 bases, with 9 bases lying between them. The CDR3 totals 14 residues. CDR1 LNHNV and CDR2 YYDKDF come from the germline V gene (reference sequence). Samples were assayed with immunoSEQ v3.0 at survey level. Using immunoSEQ multiplex PCR, the repertoire was profiled, and TCRdb retains in-frame clones only, with some absent. Found here are tens of thousands of clones, 84% of them singletons; the top ten hold about a fifth. Broader study findings: Before ART, certain clones expanded, and these dominated the repertoire at all time points.

To note about this clone: Its antigen remains unidentified.

This clonotype was obtained from a man younger than 35 with HIV. The chain uses TRBV15 and TRBJ2-1, with D possibly being TRBD2 (6 bases). Here the sequenced sample was unsorted PBMCs, taken 0.1 years before starting antiretroviral therapy. The CDR3 DNA is TGTGCCACCAGCAGAGGGACTACTCACAATGAGCAGTTCTTC. It yields the protein CATSRGTTHNEQFF.